Following are 27 T cell receptor beta chains from one sample sequenced in a study of T cells after posttransplantation cyclophosphamide. Clones were sequenced by immunoSEQ multiplex PCR, and TCRdb holds only the in-frame ones, with some missing. The sample contains approximately 50,000 clones, roughly 92% of which appear only once. Specimen: PBMCs. These receptors originate from a woman aged 30 to 39 in good health and a related stem cell transplant donor.

The chain is built from TRBV5-1 and TRBJ2-6, with 8 bases aligning to TRBD1. Unmatched junction bases numbered 7, after V lost 4 bases and J lost 4 bases. The CDR3 is 16 amino acids. CDR1 is SGHRS and CDR2 is YFSETQ in the germline V gene. The CDR3 nucleotides are TGCGCCAGCAGCATGCTGGGGGACAGGGGGGCCAACGTCCTGACTTTC. Its translation: CASSMLGDRGANVLTF.

V is TRBV6-1 and J is TRBJ2-3; no clear D. The CDR3 totals 14 residues. The V and J ends lost 4 bases and 0 bases respectively, with 8 bases between them. Germline V CDR1 and CDR2: MNHNS, SASEGT. DNA for the CDR3: TGTGCCAGCAGTGTCTCTCGTAGCACAGATACGCAGTATTTT. It translates to CASSVSRSTDTQYF.

The rearrangement uses TRBV19 and TRBJ1-5; 7 bases fit TRBD1. CDR1 is LNHDA, CDR2 SQIVND, per germline (reference sequence). J was trimmed by 2 bases and V by 3 bases; bases with no gene match: 1. The CDR3 length is 14 residues. CDR3 bases: TGTGCCAGTAGTATCACAGGGGGCAATCAGCCCCAGCATTTT. Translated, it gives CASSITGGNQPQHF.

The chain employs TRBV6-1 and TRBJ1-2; perhaps TRBD1 as D (6 bases). V gave up 1 base and J gave up 5 bases, with 11 bases separating them. This CDR3 is 14 amino acids long. The germline V gene encodes CDR1 MNHNS and CDR2 SASEGT. The CDR3 is CASSEVRGIYGYTF. Written as DNA, the CDR3 is TGTGCCAGCAGTGAAGTCAGGGGTATTTATGGCTACACCTTC.

The V gene is TRBV5-6, the J gene TRBJ1-3, with D possibly TRBD1 on 6 matching bases. From germline, CDR1 is SGHDT and CDR2 YYEEEE. The CDR3 loop spans 17 amino acids. Trimming took 2 bases from V and 3 from J, leaving 18 bases between them. The CDR3, as DNA: TGTGCCAGCAGCTTTATGACAGGTCCAATCGATGGAAACACCATATATTTT. Translation gives CASSFMTGPIDGNTIYF. The variable domain in full, completed from reference TRBV5-6 and TRBJ1-3, reads DAGVTQSPTHLIKTRGQQVTLRCSPKSGHDTVSWYQQALGQGPQFIFQYYEEEERQRGNFPDRFSGHQFPNYSSELNVNALLLGDSALYLCASSFMTGPIDGNTIYFGEGSWLTVV.

The V and J genes are TRBV28 and TRBJ1-6; 7 nucleotides line up with TRBD1. The V segment lost 6 bases and the J segment 0 bases; nucleotides outside the gene matches: 2. Germline V gives CDR1 MDHEN, CDR2 SYDVKM. The CDR3 loop spans 15 amino acids. CDR3 DNA sequence: TGTGCCAGCAGGGGACAGAGCTCCTATAATTCACCCCTCCACTTT. This gives the protein CASRGQSSYNSPLHF.

The V gene is TRBV5-1, the J gene TRBJ2-2; 8 bases are a match to TRBD2. The CDR3 spans 17 residues. Germline V CDR1 and CDR2: SGHRS, YFSETQ. The ends lost 2 bases at V and 5 bases at J; junction bases unmatched: 11. DNA for the CDR3: TGCGCCAGCAGCTTCAACTCGGGGGGGGCCGGAACCGGGGAGCTGTTTTTT. It yields the protein CASSFNSGGAGTGELFF.

V and J are TRBV7-9 and TRBJ1-2; 8 bases are a match to TRBD1. Trimming removed 5 bases from V and 8 bases from J; junction bases left unmatched: 10. Per germline, CDR1 SEHNR and CDR2 FQNEAQ (reference sequence). The CDR3 extends over 14 amino acids. CDR3 nucleotides: TGTGCCAGCAGCCTGGATGGACAGGGCGGCGGCTACACCTTC. Amino acid sequence: CASSLDGQGGGYTF. The full variable domain, in which reference TRBV7-9 and TRBJ1-2 provide the parts outside the CDR3, is DTGVSQNPRHKITKRGQNVTFRCDPISEHNRLYWYRQTLGQGPEFLTYFQNEAQLEKSRLLSDRFSAERPKGSFSTLEIQRTEQGDSAMYLCASSLDGQGGGYTFGSGTRLTVV.

This chain connects TRBV7-8 to TRBJ2-7; 7 bases match TRBD2. Trimming took 1 base from V and 4 from J; bases not matched to a gene: 7. The CDR3 totals 15 residues. Germline V lookup: CDR1 SGHVS, CDR2 FQNEAQ. The CDR3 nucleotides read TGTGCCAGCAGCTTAGTGGGGGGGGATCATTACGAGCAGTACTTC. This sequence encodes CASSLVGGDHYEQYF.

The gene calls are TRBV18 and TRBJ2-7, with 7 bases identical to TRBD1. The germline CDR1 and CDR2 sequences are KGHSH and LQKENI. CDR3 length: 13 amino acids. J gave up 4 bases and V 4 bases, and 4 bases lay outside the gene matches. The CDR3 DNA reads as TGTGCCAGCTCACTGGGACAGACTTACGAGCAGTACTTC. Protein product: CASSLGQTYEQYF. Variable domain in full (rest from reference TRBV18 and TRBJ2-7): NAGVMQNPRHLVRRRGQEARLRCSPMKGHSHVYWYRQLPEEGLKFMVYLQKENIIDESGMPKERFSAEFPKEGPSILRIQQVVRGDSAAYFCASSLGQTYEQYFGPGTRLTVT.

This clone has just one count. This sequence joins TRBV2 and TRBJ2-1, with 8 bases identical to TRBD2. In germline, CDR1 is SNHLY, CDR2 FYNNEI. The J segment lost 5 bases and the V segment lost 5 bases, leaving 17 bases of the junction unmatched. CDR3 length: 18 residues. The CDR3 spells CASSPLKGLGGPDNEQFF. The CDR3 DNA is TGTGCCAGCAGTCCCCTGAAGGGACTAGGAGGACCTGACAATGAGCAGTTCTTC. The variable domain in full, completed from reference TRBV2 and TRBJ2-1, reads EPEVTQTPSHQVTQMGQEVILRCVPISNHLYFYWYRQILGQKVEFLVSFYNNEISEKSEIFDDQFSVERPDGSNFTLKIRSTKLEDSAMYFCASSPLKGLGGPDNEQFFGPGTRLTVL.

V gene TRBV6-1 combines with J gene TRBJ1-4; 8 positions agree with TRBD1. Germline CDR1 and CDR2: MNHNS and SASEGT. The V segment lost 8 bases and the J segment 5 bases; nucleotides outside the gene matches: 7. The CDR3 length is 14 residues. In nucleotides, the CDR3 is TGTGCCAGCGGTTGGACAGGGAAGAATGAAAAACTGTTTTTT. Protein product: CASGWTGKNEKLFF.

The chain's CDR3 is CAISNLDRGSSYEQYF. For the CDR3, the DNA is TGTGCCATCAGCAATCTGGACAGGGGTAGCTCCTACGAGCAGTACTTC. The chain joins TRBV10-3 to TRBJ2-7; 9 bases line up with TRBD1. Germline V CDR1 and CDR2: ENHRY, SYGVKD. Unmatched junction bases numbered 9, after V lost 6 bases and J lost 0 bases. The CDR3 length is 16 residues.

The chain combines TRBV10-3 with TRBJ1-1; D perhaps matches TRBD1 (6 bases). This CDR3 contains 14 residues. Deletions cut 6 bases from V and 4 bases from J, with 15 bases between. Germline V CDR1 and CDR2: ENHRY, SYGVKD. In DNA, the CDR3 is TGTGCCATCAGCGGTGCGGGGGCAGGCACTGAAGCTTTCTTT. Amino acids: CAISGAGAGTEAFF.

The chain recombines TRBV11-2 with TRBJ1-2, with D uncertain. The V gene's germline CDR1 is SGHAT and CDR2 FQNNGV. Between the trimmed V and J ends, which lost 4 bases and 4 bases, there was a span of 10 bases. CDR3 size: 13 residues. The CDR3 DNA reads TGTGCCAGCAGCTCGGAGGGCAGCTATGGCTACACCTTC. Translated, it gives CASSSEGSYGYTF. The full variable domain, in which reference TRBV11-2 and TRBJ1-2 provide the parts outside the CDR3, is EAGVAQSPRYKIIEKRQSVAFWCNPISGHATLYWYQQILGQGPKLLIQFQNNGVVDDSQLPKDRFSAERLKGVDSTLKIQPAKLEDSAVYLCASSSEGSYGYTFGSGTRLTVV.

The chain joins TRBV10-3 to TRBJ2-3; D might be TRBD2 (7 bases). V was cut by 6 bases and J by 2 bases, with 18 bases left in between. This CDR3 has 16 residues. Germline values: CDR1 ENHRY, CDR2 SYGVKD. CDR3 sequence: CAIREGGGPNTDTQYF. CDR3 coding DNA: TGTGCCATCAGAGAAGGGGGGGGGCCGAACACAGATACGCAGTATTTT.

The chain combines TRBV7-9 with TRBJ1-6; possible D gene TRBD1, 5 bases. The V gene's germline CDR1 is SEHNR and CDR2 FQNEAQ (reference sequence). V lost 1 base, J lost 8 bases, and 9 bases lay in between. The CDR3 sequence is 14 residues long. In DNA, the CDR3 is TGTGCCAGCAGCTTAGGGGGGGTCGATTCACCCCTCCACTTT. This sequence encodes CASSLGGVDSPLHF.

This clone was counted a single time. The rearrangement joins TRBV2 to TRBJ2-4, with unresolved D. V was cut by 1 base and J by 0 bases, with 7 bases left in between. Germline lookup yields CDR1 SNHLY and CDR2 FYNNEI. The CDR3 sequence is 15 residues long. The CDR3 DNA is TGTGCCAGCAGTGAAGAGCGATCAGCCAAAAACATTCAGTACTTC. Amino acid sequence: CASSEERSAKNIQYF.

V usage is TRBV13 and J usage is TRBJ2-7; no clear D. The CDR3 loop spans 12 amino acids. Germline assignment: CDR1 PRHDT and CDR2 FYEKMQ (reference sequence). V lost 5 bases, J lost 7 bases, and 12 bases lay in between. CDR3 in amino acids: CASSRGLLEQYF. CDR3 coding DNA: TGTGCCAGCAGCCGCGGTCTTTTGGAGCAGTACTTC.

The chain carries TRBV6-1 and TRBJ2-5; 8 nucleotides align to TRBD1. CDR1 and CDR2 from the germline V gene are MNHNS and SASEGT. The junction had 8 bases not matched to a gene; V was cut back by 8 bases and J by 6 bases. This CDR3 has 13 amino acids. The CDR3 sequence: CASPDRVRKTQYF. The CDR3 nucleotides are TGTGCCAGCCCGGACAGGGTTAGAAAGACCCAGTACTTC.

This clone was observed a single time. This CDR3 reads CAWSGTRYQPQHF. DNA for the CDR3: TGTGCCTGGAGTGGGACACGTTATCAGCCCCAGCATTTT. The chain carries TRBV30 and TRBJ1-5; the D gene is possibly TRBD1 (5 bases). CDR1 is GTSNPN and CDR2 is SVGIG in the germline V gene (reference sequence). V lost 1 base to trimming and J lost 5 bases, with 9 bases between them. The CDR3 totals 13 residues. The full variable domain, rest sourced from reference TRBV30 and TRBJ1-5, is SQTIHQWPATLVQPVGSPLSLECTVEGTSNPNLYWYRQAAGRGLQLLFYSVGIGQISSEVPQNLSASRPQDRQFILSSKKLLLSDSGFYLCAWSGTRYQPQHFGDGTRLSIL.

This chain uses TRBV6-1 with TRBJ2-3; the D gene is possibly TRBD2 (5 bases). Trimming removed 7 bases at V and 1 base at J, with 9 bases between. Germline V lookup: CDR1 MNHNS, CDR2 SASEGT. The CDR3 has 13 amino acids. The CDR3 protein is CASNTAGTDTQYF. The DNA for the CDR3 is TGTGCCAGCAATACAGCGGGCACAGATACGCAGTATTTT.

The chain carries TRBV19 and TRBJ1-5, with 9 bases aligning to TRBD1. This CDR3 contains 16 residues. With V trimmed by 4 bases and J by 5 bases, 9 bases remained unmatched. Germline V gives CDR1 LNHDA, CDR2 SQIVND (reference sequence). The CDR3 DNA sequence: TGTGCCAGTAGTAGAACCGGGACAGGGAGGGATCAGCCCCAGCATTTT. Its translation is CASSRTGTGRDQPQHF.

The chain links TRBV6-1 to TRBJ2-2, with 11 bases fitting TRBD1. The CDR3 has 15 residues. The germline V gene has CDR1 MNHNS and CDR2 SASEGT. V trimming: 3 bases; J trimming: 4 bases; junction bases outside the gene matches: 1. The CDR3 here is CASSEDRGRTGELFF. In nucleotides, the CDR3 is TGTGCCAGCAGTGAGGACAGGGGGCGCACCGGGGAGCTGTTTTTT.

The chain joins TRBV6-5 to TRBJ2-7; D perhaps matches TRBD1 (5 bases). CDR1 is MNHEY, CDR2 SVGAGI, per germline. Trimming left V 6 bases short and J 2 bases short, with 14 bases between. There are 14 residues in the CDR3. The DNA for the CDR3 is TGTGCCAGCAGCCCGGACATATTTCCCTACGAGCAGTACTTC. Translated: CASSPDIFPYEQYF.

This clone was found once. This chain joins TRBV19 and TRBJ2-2, with TRBD1 identical over 7 bases. CDR1 and CDR2 from the germline V gene are LNHDA and SQIVND (reference sequence). This CDR3 contains 15 residues. Germline trimming cut 6 bases from V and 2 bases from J; bases unmatched to any gene: 6. The CDR3 DNA reads as TGTGCCAGTAGATACCGGGACAGAAACACCGGGGAGCTGTTTTTT. It codes for CASRYRDRNTGELFF.

The chain carries TRBV12-5 and TRBJ1-3, with D possibly TRBD1 on 5 matching bases. Germline lookup yields CDR1 LGHNT and CDR2 FRNRAP. The CDR3 spans 14 residues. Trimming cost V 5 bases and J 3 bases, with 11 bases left between them. The chain's CDR3 is CASGPGLFGNTIYF. For the CDR3, the DNA is TGTGCTAGTGGTCCGGGACTTTTTGGAAACACCATATATTTT. Full variable domain (rest looked up from reference TRBV12-5 and TRBJ1-3): DARVTQTPRHKVTEMGQEVTMRCQPILGHNTVFWYRQTMMQGLELLAYFRNRAPLDDSGMPKDRFSAEMPDATLATLKIQPSEPRDSAVYFCASGPGLFGNTIYFGEGSWLTVV.